This is a list of T cell receptor beta chains from one sample in a study of blood T cell repertoires in COVID-19. Data came from immunoSEQ multiplex PCR; TCRdb stores just in-frame clones and leaves some out. The sample has about 140,000 clones, over 80% seen once. The sample comprised peripheral blood. The receptors were sampled from a woman between 50 and 59 years old with acute or convalescent COVID-19. The CDR3 runs from the conserved cysteine through the conserved F or W. Fields, in order: D gene, J gene, clone size, V gene, CDR3 DNA, CDR3 protein. The D gene is left open where the match is weak. Clone sizes are given selectively: once, few, many, or a class where the clone is expanded.

TRBD2 TRBJ2-7 NA TRBV12-5 TGTGCTAGTGGTTTGAGCCTAGCGGTCTACGAGCAGTACTTC CASGLSLAVYEQYF
TRBD2 TRBJ2-3 NA TRBV11-3 TGTGCCAGCAGCTTCACTAGCGCAGATACGCAGTATTTT CASSFTSADTQYF
TRBD1 TRBJ1-1 once TRBV11-3 TGTGCCAGCAGCTTGGACAGGGGAACTGAAGCTTTCTTT CASSLDRGTEAFF
NA TRBJ1-6 NA TRBV7-8 TGTGCCAGCAGCTTAGGCCAGGAAAATTCACCCCTCCACTTT CASSLGQENSPLHF
NA TRBJ1-1 NA TRBV5-1 TGCGCCAGCAGCTTATTGGCGACAGGCATGAACACTGAAGCTTTCTTT CASSLLATGMNTEAFF
NA TRBJ2-7 NA TRBV30 TGTGCCTGGACTCCTCGGGGGACAGTATCCTACGAGCAGTACTTC CAWTPRGTVSYEQYF
TRBD1 TRBJ1-1 few TRBV28 TGTGCCAGCAGGGCGACAGGGTTCACTGAAGCTTTCTTT CASRATGFTEAFF
NA TRBJ1-5 NA TRBV6-1 TGTGCCAGCAGTGAATTCGGGTCTTGGCAGCCCCAGCATTTT CASSEFGSWQPQHF
NA TRBJ1-1 NA TRBV4-1 TGCGCCAGCAGCCAAGAAAAATCGGGCTCAAGAGGGATGAACACTGAAGCTTTCTTT CASSQEKSGSRGMNTEAFF
TRBD1 TRBJ1-4 NA TRBV19 TGTGCCAGTAGTATGGGACAGGGAGGCGAAAAACTGTTTTTT CASSMGQGGEKLFF
TRBD1 TRBJ1-4 NA TRBV6-4 TGTGCCAGCAGTGGCCAGGGGGACCTTCCTACGACTAATGAAAAACTGTTTTTT CASSGQGDLPTTNEKLFF
NA TRBJ1-1 once TRBV5-6 TGTGCCAGCAGCACCTTGGGGGCAGTCGGATTGAACACTGAAGCTTTCTTT CASSTLGAVGLNTEAFF